Presented here are 16 T cell receptor beta chains from one specimen sequenced in a study of Graves' ophthalmopathy and Graves' hyperthyroidism. The authors amplified TCR beta CDR3 regions from RNA transcripts. The library came from an HTBI-primed first-round RT-PCR and a second-round multiplex PCR. Via MiXCR, TCRdb re-called the multiplex PCR reads, giving one row per CDR3 protein. Here the sample spans approximately 210,000 distinct CDR3 sequences, 25% to 30% being singletons. Material: peripheral blood. These receptors were obtained from a man aged 45-65 years with Graves' ophthalmopathy.

The chain carries TRBV27 and TRBJ2-7, with 7 bases identical to TRBD1. Germline CDR1 MNHEY, CDR2 SMNVEV (reference sequence). The CDR3 spans 13 residues. With 6 bases clipped from V and 6 bases from J, the junction kept 8 bases outside the gene matches. Written as DNA, the CDR3 is TGTGCCAGCAGAACATACTCAGGGGGCGAGCAGTACTTC. The encoded protein is CASRTYSGGEQYF.

This clonotype was recorded many times. V gene TRBV7-2 combines with J gene TRBJ2-7; 12 bases match TRBD2. The length of the CDR3 is 15 residues. Germline CDR1 reads SGHTA; CDR2 reads FQGNSA. After removal of 1 base from V and 6 bases from J, the junction contained 4 bases not matched to a gene. In DNA form, the CDR3 reads TGTGCCAGCAGCTTAGTGACTAGCGGGAGCCGCGAGCAGTACTTC. This encodes CASSLVTSGSREQYF.

The sample holds many counts of this clonotype. The J gene is TRBJ1-1, the V gene TRBV7-8; TRBD1 matches 8 bases. This CDR3 contains 14 residues. J lost 2 bases, V lost 5 bases, and 4 bases had no gene match. Germline CDR1 reads SGHVS; CDR2 reads FQNEAQ. The CDR3 here is CASSTDRGNTEAFF. CDR3 nucleotide sequence: TGTGCCAGCAGCACCGACAGGGGAAACACTGAAGCTTTCTTT.

The chain couples TRBV12-3 or TRBV12-4 to TRBJ1-1; D uncertain. Trimming removed 6 bases at V and 4 bases at J, with 15 bases between. The CDR3 length is 14 residues. The CDR3 here is CASRLTRTATEAFF. The CDR3 DNA sequence: TGTGCCAGCAGACTCACTCGAACGGCCACTGAAGCTTTCTTT.

This chain connects TRBV12-3 or TRBV12-4 to TRBJ2-5; 10 bases are shared with TRBD1. The junction had 9 bases not matched to a gene; V was cut back by 5 bases and J by 9 bases. The CDR3 contains 14 residues. The CDR3 DNA reads as TGTGCCAGCAGTCTCCGGGACAGGGGCGGCTCCCAGTACTTC. It codes for CASSLRDRGGSQYF.

There are a few counts of this clonotype. The V and J genes are TRBV11-1 and TRBJ1-6, with 7 nucleotides matching TRBD1. This CDR3 is 14 amino acids long. Germline V gene sequence: CDR1 SGHAT, CDR2 FQDESV (reference sequence). The trim removed 4 bases at V and 7 bases at J, leaving 4 bases unmatched. CDR3 region: CASSSTGRNSPLHF. As DNA, the CDR3 is TGTGCCAGCAGCTCGACAGGGAGGAATTCACCCCTCCACTTT.

This rearrangement joins TRBV27 to TRBJ2-7; 10 bases line up with TRBD1. CDR1 is MNHEY, CDR2 SMNVEV, per germline (reference sequence). The trim removed 5 bases at V and 3 bases at J, leaving 7 bases unmatched. The CDR3 is 15 amino acids. CDR3 sequence reads: CASSQGTGVLYEQYF. CDR3 sequence (DNA): TGTGCCAGCAGTCAAGGGACAGGGGTGCTCTACGAGCAGTACTTC.

A single count supports this clonotype. The chain couples TRBV12-3 or TRBV12-4 to TRBJ1-3; weak D call: TRBD1 (5 bases). V lost 6 bases and J lost 4, with 16 bases in between. This CDR3 is built from 15 residues. The CDR3 DNA reads as TGTGCCAGCAGATACGTGGGGGGAGACGGAAACACCATATATTTT. This gives the protein CASRYVGGDGNTIYF.

This clonotype was observed a few times. The chain recombines TRBV5-6 with TRBJ1-2; D not resolved. V was trimmed by 2 bases and J by 2 bases, leaving 7 bases between them. The CDR3 has 13 residues. Germline lookup yields CDR1 SGHDT and CDR2 YYEEEE. The CDR3 is CASSFTENYGYTF. DNA for the CDR3: TGTGCCAGCAGCTTTACGGAGAACTATGGCTACACCTTC.

This chain links TRBV2 with TRBJ2-7; TRBD2 matches 13 bases. The J segment lost 2 bases and the V segment lost 0 bases, leaving 1 base of the junction unmatched. This CDR3 region has 16 residues. CDR1 and CDR2 from the germline V gene are SNHLY and FYNNEI. The CDR3 loop is CASSEAGLAGAYEQYF. CDR3 DNA sequence: TGTGCCAGCAGTGAAGCAGGACTAGCGGGAGCCTACGAGCAGTACTTC. Variable domain in full (rest from reference TRBV2 and TRBJ2-7): EPEVTQTPSHQVTQMGQEVILRCVPISNHLYFYWYRQILGQKVEFLVSFYNNEISEKSEIFDDQFSVERPDGSNFTLKIRSTKLEDSAMYFCASSEAGLAGAYEQYFGPGTRLTVT.

This clonotype was recorded many times. The genes are TRBV5-1 and TRBJ2-5, with TRBD2 matching over 7 bases. The germline V gene has CDR1 SGHRS and CDR2 YFSETQ. The CDR3 consists of 14 residues. V shed 4 bases, J shed 2 bases, and the junction held 5 bases outside the gene matches. This CDR3 is CASSTSGIQETQYF. The CDR3 coding sequence is TGCGCCAGCAGCACCAGCGGGATACAAGAGACCCAGTACTTC.

This chain uses TRBV2 with TRBJ2-7; D may match TRBD1 or TRBD2 (6 bases each). The CDR3 extends over 13 amino acids. Germline CDR1 reads SNHLY; CDR2 reads FYNNEI. Between the trimmed V and J ends, which lost 4 bases and 3 bases, there was a span of 10 bases. CDR3 residues: CASSGGAHYEQYF. The CDR3 nucleotides are TGTGCCAGCAGTGGGGGGGCCCACTACGAGCAGTACTTC.

This clonotype has at least ten counts. The gene calls are TRBV12-3 or TRBV12-4 and TRBJ2-4; possible D gene TRBD2, 6 bases. The ends were cut back, 5 bases at V and 8 bases at J, with 19 bases in the middle. This CDR3 is built from 15 residues. In DNA form, the CDR3 reads TGTGCCAGCAGTCCCCCGGGAGCGGTATCGGACATTCAGTACTTC. It codes for CASSPPGAVSDIQYF.

This clonotype appeared many times. The CDR3 nucleotides are TGTGCCAGCAACAGACAGGGGGCCGGGGAGCTGTTTTTT. Its protein product is CASNRQGAGELFF. This sequence joins TRBV12-3 or TRBV12-4 and TRBJ2-2; 9 bases are a match to TRBD1. V lost 7 bases to trimming and J lost 6 bases; unmatched junction nucleotides: 3. The CDR3 totals 13 residues.

V and J are TRBV28 and TRBJ1-1; the D gene is possibly TRBD1 (5 bases). The V end lost 5 bases, the J end lost 3 bases, and 19 bases lay between the germline ends. The CDR3 loop spans 16 amino acids. In germline, CDR1 is MDHEN, CDR2 SYDVKM. CDR3 in DNA: TGTGCCAGCAGTCTCCAGGGTGGGGTTTTGGACACTGAAGCTTTCTTT. Amino acids: CASSLQGGVLDTEAFF.

Here the CDR3 DNA reads TGTGCCTGGACCCCAGAGCGTAATTCACCCCTCCACTTT. This translates into CAWTPERNSPLHF. The chain combines TRBV30 with TRBJ1-6; D remains unclear. The CDR3 has 13 residues. Germline V gene sequence: CDR1 GTSNPN, CDR2 SVGIG (reference sequence). V lost 4 bases to trimming and J lost 6 bases, with 10 bases between them.